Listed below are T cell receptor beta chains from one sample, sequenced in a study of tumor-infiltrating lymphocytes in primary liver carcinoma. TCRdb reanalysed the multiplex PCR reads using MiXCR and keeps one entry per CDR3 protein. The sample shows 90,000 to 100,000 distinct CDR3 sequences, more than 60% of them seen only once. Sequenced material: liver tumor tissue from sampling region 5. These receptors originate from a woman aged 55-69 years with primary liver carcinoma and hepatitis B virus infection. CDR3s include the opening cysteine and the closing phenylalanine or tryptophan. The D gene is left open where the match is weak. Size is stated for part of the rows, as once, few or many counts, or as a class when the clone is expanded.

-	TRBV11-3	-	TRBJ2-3	CASSFRTGTDRQYF	TGTGCCAGCAGCTTCAGGACTGGTACAGATAGGCAGTATTTT
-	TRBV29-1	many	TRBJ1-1	CSGTIGDTEAFF	TGCAGCGGGACCATAGGCGACACTGAAGCTTTCTTT
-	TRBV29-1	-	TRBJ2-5	CNVVRVKETQYF	TGCAACGTTGTTCGAGTCAAAGAGACCCAGTACTTC
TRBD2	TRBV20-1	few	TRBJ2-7	CSAIQRDQYEQYF	TGTAGTGCTATCCAGCGGGACCAGTACGAGCAGTACTTC
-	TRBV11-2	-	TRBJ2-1	CSSSSGLYNEQFF	TGTTCCAGTAGCTCCGGACTCTACAATGAGCAGTTCTTC
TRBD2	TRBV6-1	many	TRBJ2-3	CASSPTSGTSTDTQYF	TGTGCCAGCAGTCCGACTAGCGGGACAAGCACAGATACGCAGTATTTT
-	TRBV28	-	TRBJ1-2	CASSGVGGRNYGYTF	TGTGCCAGCTCGGGGGTGGGGGGTCGTAACTATGGCTACACCTTC
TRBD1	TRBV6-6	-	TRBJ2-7	CASSYQGTAFHEQYF	TGTGCCAGCAGTTACCAGGGGACAGCGTTCCACGAGCAGTACTTC
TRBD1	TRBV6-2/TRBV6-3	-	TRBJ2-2	CANSYPPGQGHTGELFF	TGTGCCAATAGTTACCCTCCGGGACAGGGGCACACCGGGGAGCTGTTTTTT
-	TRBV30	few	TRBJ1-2	CAWSVGSGTYGYTF	TGTGCCTGGAGTGTGGGCAGCGGAACCTATGGCTACACCTTC
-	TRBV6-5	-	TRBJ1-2	CASSETVGDCGYTF	TGTGCCAGCAGCGAGACAGTGGGGGACTGTGGCTACACCTTC